Listed below are T cell receptor beta chains from one sample, sequenced in a study of tumor-infiltrating lymphocytes in primary liver carcinoma. One entry per CDR3 protein, called by TCRdb with MiXCR from the multiplex PCR reads. The sample comprises more than 100,000 distinct CDR3 sequences, about 68% of which are singletons, and over 7% rests with the top ten. Material: liver tumor tissue from sampling region 1. These receptors were collected from a woman aged 55-69 years with primary liver carcinoma and hepatitis B virus infection. The CDR3 runs from the conserved cysteine through the conserved F or W. D genes are given only for firm matches. Size values are once, few and many counts, or a class for expanded clones, and some rows have none.

V gene	clone size	D gene	J gene	CDR3 DNA	CDR3 protein
TRBV11-2	-	TRBD1	TRBJ2-4	TGTGCCAGTAGCCTACGGACAGGGGATATGAACATTCAGTACTTC	CASSLRTGDMNIQYF
TRBV5-1	few	-	TRBJ1-1	TGCGCCAGCAGCCCGGCCCGGGGGTGGGGCGAAGCTTTCTTT	CASSPARGWGEAFF
TRBV11-2	-	-	TRBJ2-7	TGTGACAGCAACCTAGATATCGTCATCCCCGATCTGTACTTC	CDSNLDIVIPDLYF
TRBV29-1	-	TRBD2	TRBJ2-3	TGCAGCGTCCTCGGGACTAACGGTAGCAAGTCTTACACAGATACGCAGTATTTT	CSVLGTNGSKSYTDTQYF
TRBV5-5	few	-	TRBJ2-5	TGTGCCGGCAGCTTGAGCGGCCAAGAGACCCAGTACTTC	CAGSLSGQETQYF
TRBV12-3/TRBV12-4	many	TRBD1	TRBJ1-2	TGTGCCAGCAGTTTCACCACACAGGGGGCGATTTCTGGCTATGGCTACACCTTC	CASSFTTQGAISGYGYTF
TRBV6-1	many	TRBD1	TRBJ2-7	TGTGCCAGCAGTGGGCGGACAGGGGTGACCTACGAGCAGTACTTC	CASSGRTGVTYEQYF
TRBV30	-	-	TRBJ2-7	TGTGCCTGGAGGCGGCGGGGAGCCAAAGAGCAGTATTTC	CAWRRRGAKEQYF
TRBV18	-	-	TRBJ1-2	TGTGCCAACTCACCGGTGACACTTCAGTATGGCTACACCTTC	CANSPVTLQYGYTF
TRBV7-8	many	TRBD2	TRBJ2-1	TGTGCCAGCAGCTTAGAACTAGCGGGATCCTGGGATGAGCAGTTCTTC	CASSLELAGSWDEQFF
TRBV12-3/TRBV12-4	-	TRBD1	TRBJ2-5	TGTGCCAGCAGTTTAGCCGGACAGGGATGGTACCAAGACACCCAGTACTTC	CASSLAGQGWYQDTQYF
TRBV11-2	-	TRBD2	TRBJ2-1	TGTGCCAGCAGCCGCCAGACTAGCGGTAGGCCCGAGAGCTCCTACAATGAGCAGTTCTTC	CASSRQTSGRPESSYNEQFF
TRBV6-1	few	TRBD2	TRBJ2-1	TGTGCCAGCAGTGAGGGTTTGGGACTAGCGGGTAGGGATGAGCAGTTCTTC	CASSEGLGLAGRDEQFF
TRBV29-1	-	-	TRBJ1-2	TGCAGCGTTGAAGATCAGGGGTGTCGGTCGAGAGGCGGCTACATCTTC	CSVEDQGCRSRGGYIF
TRBV30	-	TRBD1	TRBJ2-2	TGTGCCTGGAGACTACAGGGACAGGTTAAAATCGTCGGGGAGCTGTATTTT	CAWRLQGQVKIVGELYF
TRBV11-2	-	-	TRBJ2-5	TGTGCCAGTAGCATAAGGCCGGACAAACAAGAGACCCAGTACTTC	CASSIRPDKQETQYF
TRBV11-2	-	TRBD2	TRBJ2-5	TGTGCCAGTAGCCACGGACTAGGAGAGGCCCAGTACTTC	CASSHGLGEAQYF
TRBV2	few	-	TRBJ2-7	TGTGCCAGCACCGGAGTGGACGAGCAGTACTTC	CASTGVDEQYF
TRBV12-5	many	TRBD2	TRBJ2-5	TGTGCTAGTGGTTTGAAACGGGAGGGGCTCAGAGAGACCCAGTACTTC	CASGLKREGLRETQYF
TRBV29-1	-	-	TRBJ2-1	TGCAGCGTTGATCGGAGGAATGAACAGTTCTTC	CSVDRRNEQFF
TRBV5-1	few	-	TRBJ2-6	TGCGCCAGCAGCTTGACCTCAGGGGTAGCCAACGTCCTGACTTTC	CASSLTSGVANVLTF
TRBV11-3	-	-	TRBJ1-2	TGTGTCAGCATCCATATCGACAGGAAGGGTGGCTACACCTTC	CVSIHIDRKGGYTF
TRBV29-1	many	TRBD2	TRBJ2-3	TGCAGCGTTGAATGGGCCGGTGTAGCGGGCCTGGTGGATACGCAGTATTTT	CSVEWAGVAGLVDTQYF
TRBV11-2	-	TRBD2	TRBJ2-7	TGTGCCGGCAGCCTACTAGCGGGAGCCACTCAACTTTTCTATGAGCAGTACTTC	CAGSLLAGATQLFYEQYF
TRBV11-2	-	-	TRBJ2-1	TGTGCCAGCAGCCCCGGGGGCAGTTCCGGTGAGCAGTTCTTC	CASSPGGSSGEQFF